This T cell receptor (beta chain) was observed in a study of blood T cell repertoires in COVID-19. Study-level background: Acute and convalescent COVID-19 specimens originated in the United States, Italy and Spain.

Authors' analysis steps: Counts of nucleated cells, estimated from reference gene primer amplification, were obtained. Sequencing used immunoSEQ multiplex PCR; TCRdb keeps in-frame clones, though not all of them. The DNA was the basis for D and trimming; V, J and clone size are from that table. The table includes 20,000 to 25,000 clones, roughly 73% detected once. Trimming cost V 6 bases and J 4 bases, with 18 bases left between them. CDR3 length equals 15 residues. From germline, CDR1 is SNHLY and CDR2 FYNNEI. The TCR originated in a human donor in a cohort sampled during active or convalescent COVID-19. The chain combines TRBV2 with TRBJ1-2; D might be TRBD1 (5 bases). Sequencing input: peripheral blood. CDR3 amino acids: CASRDQGLSPYGYTF. The CDR3 region has the DNA TGTGCCAGCAGGGATCAGGGACTATCTCCCTATGGCTACACCTTC.